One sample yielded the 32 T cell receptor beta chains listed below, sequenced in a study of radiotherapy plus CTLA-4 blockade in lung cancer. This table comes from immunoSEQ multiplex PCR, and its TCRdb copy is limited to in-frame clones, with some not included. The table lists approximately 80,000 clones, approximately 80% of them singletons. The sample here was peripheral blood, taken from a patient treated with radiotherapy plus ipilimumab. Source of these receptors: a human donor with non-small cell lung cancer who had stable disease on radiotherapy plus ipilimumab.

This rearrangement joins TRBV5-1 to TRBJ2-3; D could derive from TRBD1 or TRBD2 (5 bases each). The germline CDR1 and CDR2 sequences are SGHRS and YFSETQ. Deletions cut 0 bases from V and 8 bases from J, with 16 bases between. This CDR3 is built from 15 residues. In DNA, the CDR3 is TGCGCCAGCAGCTTGGCCTCTGGGGGATACGGTACGCAGTATTTT. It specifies CASSLASGGYGTQYF.

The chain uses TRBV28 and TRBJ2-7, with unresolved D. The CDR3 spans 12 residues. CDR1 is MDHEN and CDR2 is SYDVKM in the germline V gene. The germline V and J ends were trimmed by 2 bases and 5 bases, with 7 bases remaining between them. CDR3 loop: CASSLIQDEQYF. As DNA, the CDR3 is TGTGCCAGCAGTTTAATACAAGACGAGCAGTACTTC.

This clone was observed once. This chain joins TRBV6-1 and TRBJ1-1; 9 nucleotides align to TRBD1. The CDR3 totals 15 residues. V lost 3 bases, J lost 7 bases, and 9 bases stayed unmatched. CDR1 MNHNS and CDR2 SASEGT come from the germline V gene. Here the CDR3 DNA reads TGTGCCAGCAGTGAGGGGTTTGGACAGGGGTTTGAAGCTTTCTTT. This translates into CASSEGFGQGFEAFF.

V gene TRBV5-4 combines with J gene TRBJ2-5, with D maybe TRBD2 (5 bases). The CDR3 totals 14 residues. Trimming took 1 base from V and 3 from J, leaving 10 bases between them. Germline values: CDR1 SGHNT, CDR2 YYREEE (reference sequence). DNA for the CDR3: TGTGCCAGCAGCTTGCCGGCTAGCAAAGAGACCCAGTACTTC. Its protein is CASSLPASKETQYF.

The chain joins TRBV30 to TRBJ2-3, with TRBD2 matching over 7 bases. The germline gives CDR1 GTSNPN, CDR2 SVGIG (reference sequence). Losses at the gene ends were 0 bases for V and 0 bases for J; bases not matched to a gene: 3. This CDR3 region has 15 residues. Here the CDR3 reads CAWSVSSGSTDTQYF. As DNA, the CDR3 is TGTGCCTGGAGTGTATCTAGCGGAAGCACAGATACGCAGTATTTT.

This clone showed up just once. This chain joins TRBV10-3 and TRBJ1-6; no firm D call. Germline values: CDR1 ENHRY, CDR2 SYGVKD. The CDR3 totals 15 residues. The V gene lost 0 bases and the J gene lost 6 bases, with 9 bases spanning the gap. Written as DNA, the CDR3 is TGTGCCATCAGTGAGTCGACCGGTGTTAATTCACCCCTCCACTTT. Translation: CAISESTGVNSPLHF.

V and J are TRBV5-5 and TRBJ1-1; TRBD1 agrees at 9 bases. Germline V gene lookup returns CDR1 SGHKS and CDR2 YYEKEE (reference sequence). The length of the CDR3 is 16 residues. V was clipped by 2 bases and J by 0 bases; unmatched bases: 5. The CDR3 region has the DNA TGTGCCAGCAGCTTAACAGGGGGCTACCTGAACACTGAAGCTTTCTTT. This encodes CASSLTGGYLNTEAFF.

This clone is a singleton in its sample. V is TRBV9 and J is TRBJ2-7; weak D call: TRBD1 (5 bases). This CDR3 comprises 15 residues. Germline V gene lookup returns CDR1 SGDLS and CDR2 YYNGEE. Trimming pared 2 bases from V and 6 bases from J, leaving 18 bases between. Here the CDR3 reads CASSVGAGFLPEQYF. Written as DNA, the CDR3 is TGTGCCAGCAGCGTTGGGGCAGGGTTCCTACCCGAGCAGTACTTC.

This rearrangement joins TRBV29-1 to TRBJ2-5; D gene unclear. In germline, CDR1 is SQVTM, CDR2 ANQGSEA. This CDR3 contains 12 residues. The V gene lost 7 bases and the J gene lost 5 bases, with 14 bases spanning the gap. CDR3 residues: CSGTQVAETQYF. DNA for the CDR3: TGCAGCGGGACGCAGGTTGCGGAGACCCAGTACTTC.

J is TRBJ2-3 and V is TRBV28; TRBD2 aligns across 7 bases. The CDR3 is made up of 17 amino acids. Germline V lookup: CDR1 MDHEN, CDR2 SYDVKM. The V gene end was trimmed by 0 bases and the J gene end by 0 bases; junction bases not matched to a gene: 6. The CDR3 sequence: CASSLWLAEASTDTQYF. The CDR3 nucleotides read TGTGCCAGCAGTTTATGGCTAGCGGAAGCTAGCACAGATACGCAGTATTTT.

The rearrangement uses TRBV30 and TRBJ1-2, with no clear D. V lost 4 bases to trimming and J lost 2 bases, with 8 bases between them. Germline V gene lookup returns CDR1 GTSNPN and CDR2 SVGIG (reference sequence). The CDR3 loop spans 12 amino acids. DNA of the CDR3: TGTGCCTGGACCGGCAGGAACTATGGCTACACCTTC. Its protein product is CAWTGRNYGYTF.

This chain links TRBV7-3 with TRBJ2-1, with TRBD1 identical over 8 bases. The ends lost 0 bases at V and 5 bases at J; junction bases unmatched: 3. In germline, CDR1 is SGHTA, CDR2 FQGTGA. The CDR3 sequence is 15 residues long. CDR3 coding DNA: TGTGCCAGCAGCTTAACAGGACAGGGTAACAATGAGCAGTTCTTC. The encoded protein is CASSLTGQGNNEQFF.

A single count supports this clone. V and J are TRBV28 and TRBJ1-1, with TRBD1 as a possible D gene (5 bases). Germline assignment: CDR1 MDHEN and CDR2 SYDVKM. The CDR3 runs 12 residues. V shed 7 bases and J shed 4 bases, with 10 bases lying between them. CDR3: CASTGGTTEAFF. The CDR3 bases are TGTGCCAGCACCGGGGGAACCACTGAAGCTTTCTTT.

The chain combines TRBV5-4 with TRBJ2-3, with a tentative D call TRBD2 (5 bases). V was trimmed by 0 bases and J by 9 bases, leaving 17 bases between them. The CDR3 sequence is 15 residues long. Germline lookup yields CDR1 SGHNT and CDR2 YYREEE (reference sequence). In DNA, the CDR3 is TGTGCCAGCAGCTTGGGCGGGCCCGCGGATATAACGCAGTATTTT. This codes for CASSLGGPADITQYF. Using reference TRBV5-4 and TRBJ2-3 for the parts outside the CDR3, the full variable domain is ETGVTQSPTHLIKTRGQQVTLRCSSQSGHNTVSWYQQALGQGPQFIFQYYREEENGRGNFPPRFSGLQFPNYSSELNVNALELDDSALYLCASSLGGPADITQYFGPGTRLTVL.

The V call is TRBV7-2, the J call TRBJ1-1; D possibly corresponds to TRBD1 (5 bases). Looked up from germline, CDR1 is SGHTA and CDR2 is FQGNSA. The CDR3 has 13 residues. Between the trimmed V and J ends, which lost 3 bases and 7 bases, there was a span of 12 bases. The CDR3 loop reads CASSFRREGEAFF. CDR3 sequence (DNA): TGTGCCAGCAGCTTCCGCAGGGAGGGTGAAGCTTTCTTT.

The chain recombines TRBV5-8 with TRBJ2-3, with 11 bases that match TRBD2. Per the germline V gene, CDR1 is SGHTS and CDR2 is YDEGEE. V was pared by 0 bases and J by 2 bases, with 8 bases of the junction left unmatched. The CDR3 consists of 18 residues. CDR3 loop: CASSLGTSGRPFTDTQYF. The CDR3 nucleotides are TGTGCCAGCAGCTTGGGGACTAGCGGGCGTCCCTTCACAGATACGCAGTATTTT.

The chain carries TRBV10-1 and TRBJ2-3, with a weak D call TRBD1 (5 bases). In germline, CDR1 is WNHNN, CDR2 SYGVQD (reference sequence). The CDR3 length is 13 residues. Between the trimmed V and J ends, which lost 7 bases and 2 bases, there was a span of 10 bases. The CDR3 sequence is CASTRQSTDTQYF. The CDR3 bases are TGCGCCAGCACCAGACAGTCCACAGATACGCAGTATTTT.

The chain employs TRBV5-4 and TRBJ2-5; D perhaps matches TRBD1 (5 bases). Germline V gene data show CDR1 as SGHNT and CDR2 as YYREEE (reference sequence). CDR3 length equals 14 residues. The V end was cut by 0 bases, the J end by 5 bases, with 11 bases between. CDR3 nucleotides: TGTGCCAGCAGCTTGGAGGGGCGGCCGGAGACCCAGTACTTC. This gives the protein CASSLEGRPETQYF.

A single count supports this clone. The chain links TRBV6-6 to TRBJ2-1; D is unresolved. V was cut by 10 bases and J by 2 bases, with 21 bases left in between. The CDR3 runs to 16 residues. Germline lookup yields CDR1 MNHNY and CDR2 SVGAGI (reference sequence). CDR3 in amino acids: CATQTPEKDPYNEQFF. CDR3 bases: TGTGCCACCCAAACCCCCGAGAAGGATCCCTACAATGAGCAGTTCTTC.

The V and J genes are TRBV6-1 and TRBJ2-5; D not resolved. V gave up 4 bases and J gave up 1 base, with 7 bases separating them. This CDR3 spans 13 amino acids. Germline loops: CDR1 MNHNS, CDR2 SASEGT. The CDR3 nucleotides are TGTGCCAGCAGTGTCGGCAGCCAAGAGACCCAGTACTTC. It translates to CASSVGSQETQYF.

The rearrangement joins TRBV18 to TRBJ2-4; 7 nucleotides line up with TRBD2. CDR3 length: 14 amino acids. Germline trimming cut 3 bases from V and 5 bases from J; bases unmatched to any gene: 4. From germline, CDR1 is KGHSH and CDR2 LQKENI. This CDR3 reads CASSPGRGQNIQYF. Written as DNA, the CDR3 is TGTGCCAGCTCACCGGGGAGGGGTCAAAACATTCAGTACTTC. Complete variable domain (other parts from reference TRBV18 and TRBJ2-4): NAGVMQNPRHLVRRRGQEARLRCSPMKGHSHVYWYRQLPEEGLKFMVYLQKENIIDESGMPKERFSAEFPKEGPSILRIQQVVRGDSAAYFCASSPGRGQNIQYFGAGTRLSVL.

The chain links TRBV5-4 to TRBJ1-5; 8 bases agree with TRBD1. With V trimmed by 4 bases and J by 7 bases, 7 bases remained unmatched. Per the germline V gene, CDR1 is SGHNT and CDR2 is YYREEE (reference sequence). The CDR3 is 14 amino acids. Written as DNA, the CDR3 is TGTGCCAGCAGCCCCGACAGGGGAGGACAGCCCCAGCATTTT. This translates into CASSPDRGGQPQHF.

The DNA for the CDR3 is TGTGCCAGCAGCACCGGTACAGGGAGGCCCTACGAGCAGTACTTC. It is translated as CASSTGTGRPYEQYF. This chain connects TRBV5-4 to TRBJ2-7, with D perhaps given as TRBD1 or TRBD2 (6 bases each). The CDR3 covers 15 residues. The germline V and J ends were trimmed by 4 bases and 2 bases, with 16 bases remaining between them. Looked up from germline, CDR1 is SGHNT and CDR2 is YYREEE (reference sequence).

CDR3 in DNA: TGTGCCAGCAGCACCTCGGGGGACTTGCCCACAGATACGCAGTATTTT. Its translation is CASSTSGDLPTDTQYF. The genes are TRBV27 and TRBJ2-3; maybe TRBD2 (6 bases). The germline V and J ends were trimmed by 6 bases and 2 bases, with 18 bases remaining between them. This CDR3 region has 16 residues. CDR1 is MNHEY and CDR2 is SMNVEV in the germline V gene (reference sequence).

The DNA of the CDR3 is TGTGCCTGGGCCATGGGTGGGGGACAGGGGGTGCAGTATTTT. Its translation is CAWAMGGGQGVQYF. This chain joins TRBV30 and TRBJ2-3; 11 nucleotides match TRBD1. Germline V gene data show CDR1 as GTSNPN and CDR2 as SVGIG (reference sequence). The CDR3 consists of 14 residues. Germline trimming cut 5 bases from V and 11 bases from J; bases unmatched to any gene: 12.

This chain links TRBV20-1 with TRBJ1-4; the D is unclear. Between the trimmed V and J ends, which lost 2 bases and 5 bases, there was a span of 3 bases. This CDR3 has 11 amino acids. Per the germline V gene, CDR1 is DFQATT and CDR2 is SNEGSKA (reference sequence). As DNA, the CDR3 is TGCAGTGCTAGACGCAATGAAAAACTGTTTTTT. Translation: CSARRNEKLFF.

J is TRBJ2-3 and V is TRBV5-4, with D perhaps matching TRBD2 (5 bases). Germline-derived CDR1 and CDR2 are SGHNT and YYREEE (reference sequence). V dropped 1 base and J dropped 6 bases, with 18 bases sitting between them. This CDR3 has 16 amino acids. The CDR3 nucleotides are TGTGCCAGCAGCTTGTACCCTAGCCCGGGGTTGGATACGCAGTATTTT. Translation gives CASSLYPSPGLDTQYF.

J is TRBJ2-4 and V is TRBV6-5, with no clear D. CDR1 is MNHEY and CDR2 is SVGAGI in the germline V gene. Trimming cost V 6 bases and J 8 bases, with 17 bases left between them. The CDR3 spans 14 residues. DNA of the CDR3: TGTGCCAGCAGGGAACCCCCCACGACGGACATTCAGTACTTC. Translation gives CASREPPTTDIQYF.

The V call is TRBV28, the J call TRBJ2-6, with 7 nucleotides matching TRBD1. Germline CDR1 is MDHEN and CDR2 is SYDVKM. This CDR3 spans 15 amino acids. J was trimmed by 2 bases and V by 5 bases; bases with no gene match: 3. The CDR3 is CASSLQGTGANVLTF. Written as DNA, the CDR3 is TGTGCCAGCAGTCTACAGGGGACTGGGGCCAACGTCCTGACTTTC. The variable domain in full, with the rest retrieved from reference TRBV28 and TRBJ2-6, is DVKVTQSSRYLVKRTGEKVFLECVQDMDHENMFWYRQDPGLGLRLIYFSYDVKMKEKGDIPEGYSVSREKKERFSLILESASTNQTSMYLCASSLQGTGANVLTFGAGSRLTVL.

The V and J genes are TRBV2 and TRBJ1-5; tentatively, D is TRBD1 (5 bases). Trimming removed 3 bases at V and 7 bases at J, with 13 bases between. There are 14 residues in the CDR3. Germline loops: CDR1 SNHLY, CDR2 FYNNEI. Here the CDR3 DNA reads TGTGCCAGCAGTGACGGGACCGAATTACAGCCCCAGCATTTT. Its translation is CASSDGTELQPQHF.

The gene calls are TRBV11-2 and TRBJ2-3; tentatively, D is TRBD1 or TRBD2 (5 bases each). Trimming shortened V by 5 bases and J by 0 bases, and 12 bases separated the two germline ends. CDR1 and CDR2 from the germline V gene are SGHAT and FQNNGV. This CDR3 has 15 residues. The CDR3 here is CASSTRDPSTDTQYF. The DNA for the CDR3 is TGTGCCAGCAGCACCCGGGACCCCAGCACAGATACGCAGTATTTT.

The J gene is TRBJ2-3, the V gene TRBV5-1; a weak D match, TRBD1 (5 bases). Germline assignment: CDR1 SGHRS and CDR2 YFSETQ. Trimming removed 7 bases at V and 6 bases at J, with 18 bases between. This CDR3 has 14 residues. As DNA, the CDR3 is TGCGCCAGCCGCCGGACAAACGATCTTGATACGCAGTATTTT. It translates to CASRRTNDLDTQYF.